Below, one T cell receptor (beta chain) is given with its context. This record comes from a study of technical replicates of blood from several donors. Only in-frame clones appear in the TCRdb table, and some are missing; sequencing was by immunoSEQ multiplex PCR. The sample has roughly 82,000 clones; 96% are singletons. The sequenced material came from T cells isolated from PBMCs. This receptor was taken from a human donor in good health.

The chain's CDR3 is CASSTATGVNTEAFF. The CDR3 DNA sequence: TGTGCCAGTAGTACAGCGACAGGAGTGAACACTGAAGCTTTCTTT. The rearrangement uses TRBV19 and TRBJ1-1; tentative D call: TRBD1 (6 bases). Trimming took off 4 bases at V and 0 bases at J, with 12 bases between the two ends. The CDR3 length is 15 residues. From germline, CDR1 is LNHDA and CDR2 SQIVND (reference sequence). Supplemented by reference TRBV19 and TRBJ1-1, the full variable domain reads DGGITQSPKYLFRKEGQNVTLSCEQNLNHDAMYWYRQDPGQGLRLIYYSQIVNDFQKGDIAEGYSVSREKKESFPLTVTSAQKNPTAFYLCASSTATGVNTEAFFGQGTRLTVV.